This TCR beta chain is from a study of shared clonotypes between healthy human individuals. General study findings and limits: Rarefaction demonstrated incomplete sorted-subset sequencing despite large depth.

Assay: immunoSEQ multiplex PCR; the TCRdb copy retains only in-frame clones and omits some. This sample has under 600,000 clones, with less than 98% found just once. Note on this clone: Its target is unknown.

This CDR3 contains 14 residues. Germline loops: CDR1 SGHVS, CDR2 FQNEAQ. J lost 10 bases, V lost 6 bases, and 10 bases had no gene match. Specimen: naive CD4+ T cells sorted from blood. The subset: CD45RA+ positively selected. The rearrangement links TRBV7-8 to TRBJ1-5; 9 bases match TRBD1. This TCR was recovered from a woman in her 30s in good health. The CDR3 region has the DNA TGTGCCAGCAGTTTCCGGGACAGGGCCGGCCCCCAGCATTTT. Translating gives CASSFRDRAGPQHF.